These T cell receptor beta chains were read from a single sample in a study of blood T cell repertoires in COVID-19. Profiled with immunoSEQ multiplex PCR; TCRdb holds only in-frame clones, not every one. Among 80,000 to 100,000 clones listed, just over 85% were seen once. What was sequenced was peripheral blood. These receptors originate from a man aged 50-59 years with COVID-19, enrolled during active disease. Each CDR3 is given with its conserved first and last residue. D genes are given only for firm matches. Size is omitted from some rows. Given values are once, few, many or a class for expanded clones.

j_call d_call clone_size v_call cdr3_aa cdr3_nt
TRBJ1-2 NA few TRBV21-1 CASSPLTGAVGYTF TGTGCCAGCAGCCCCCTAACAGGGGCGGTAGGCTACACCTTC
TRBJ2-7 TRBD1 NA TRBV5-3 CARSSDRAGEQYF TGTGCCAGAAGCTCTGACAGGGCAGGCGAGCAGTACTTC
TRBJ2-1 TRBD2 NA TRBV11-2 CASSSPLRRGANEQFF TGTGCCAGCAGCTCCCCCTTGCGGCGGGGGGCCAATGAGCAGTTCTTC
TRBJ2-3 NA NA TRBV2 CASTPLPGGRGTQYF TGTGCCAGCACCCCACTGCCGGGGGGCCGCGGTACGCAGTATTTT
TRBJ1-1 NA NA TRBV11-2 CASSRPRGGPEAFF TGTGCCAGCAGCCGCCCTCGTGGGGGCCCTGAAGCTTTCTTT
TRBJ1-2 TRBD1 NA TRBV7-9 CASSLEGDRVRYGYTF TGTGCCAGCAGCTTAGAGGGGGACAGGGTGAGATATGGCTACACCTTC
TRBJ2-2 TRBD1 NA TRBV7-3 CASSLVGQGNTGELFF TGTGCCAGCAGCTTAGTCGGACAGGGGAACACCGGGGAGCTGTTTTTT
TRBJ2-1 TRBD1 NA TRBV18 CASSPPVGQGASEQFF TGTGCCAGCTCACCCCCGGTGGGGCAGGGGGCGAGTGAGCAGTTCTTC
TRBJ1-1 NA once TRBV12-5 CASGLVPSVNTEAFF TGTGCTAGTGGTTTGGTACCCAGCGTAAACACTGAAGCTTTCTTT
TRBJ2-3 NA NA TRBV11-3 CASSLDLCTDTQYF TGTGCCAGCAGCTTAGATCTTTGCACAGATACGCAGTATTTT
TRBJ1-4 TRBD1 NA TRBV7-2 CASSTGQGNEKLFF TGTGCCAGCAGCACAGGACAGGGTAATGAAAAACTGTTTTTT
TRBJ2-3 NA once TRBV7-2 CASSLEARRSGTDTQYF TGTGCCAGCAGCTTAGAAGCTCGGCGGTCTGGCACAGATACGCAGTATTTT
TRBJ1-2 TRBD1 NA TRBV2 CASSEAQGAVFGYTF TGTGCCAGCAGTGAAGCGCAGGGGGCGGTTTTCGGCTACACCTTC
TRBJ2-3 NA NA TRBV30 CAWTPRAVSSTDTQYF TGTGCCTGGACCCCCAGGGCTGTCTCTAGCACAGATACGCAGTATTTT
TRBJ1-2 TRBD1 NA TRBV19 CASSNTGVGYTF TGTGCCAGTAGCAACACAGGGGTCGGCTACACCTTC
TRBJ2-5 TRBD1 NA TRBV24-1 CATSARGQLQETQYF TGTGCCACCAGTGCCCGGGGACAGCTCCAAGAGACCCAGTACTTC
TRBJ1-2 NA NA TRBV3-1/TRBV3-2 CASSPNTGSGGYTF TGTGCCAGCAGCCCCAACACAGGCTCAGGAGGCTACACCTTC
TRBJ1-4 NA NA TRBV27 CASMEAGMGEKLFF TGTGCCAGCATGGAGGCAGGAATGGGTGAAAAACTGTTTTTT
TRBJ2-3 NA NA TRBV10-3 CAISEPMLVREQELSTDTQYF TGTGCCATCAGTGAGCCGATGTTAGTCCGGGAGCAAGAGCTTAGCACAGATACGCAGTATTTT
TRBJ2-3 NA NA TRBV27 CASSTELDTQYF TGTGCCAGCAGCACCGAACTAGATACGCAGTATTTT
TRBJ1-4 TRBD1 NA TRBV7-9 CASSLADRDRGREKLFF TGTGCCAGCAGCTTAGCCGACCGGGACAGGGGGCGTGAAAAACTGTTTTTT
TRBJ2-5 NA NA TRBV3-1/TRBV3-2 CASSQGLVNPETQYF TGTGCCAGCAGCCAAGGACTAGTTAATCCAGAGACCCAGTACTTC
TRBJ2-7 NA NA TRBV11-2 CASSLVPAERAREQYF TGTGCCAGCAGCTTAGTCCCGGCCGAGAGGGCGCGCGAGCAGTACTTC
TRBJ2-5 NA NA TRBV7-2 CASGQGGETQYF TGTGCCAGCGGACAGGGAGGGGAGACCCAGTACTTC
TRBJ1-2 NA NA TRBV2 CASSGGQTYGYTF TGTGCCAGCAGTGGAGGCCAGACCTATGGCTACACCTTC
TRBJ2-1 TRBD2 NA TRBV11-2 CASSWTSTTSAVRGGEQFF TGTGCCAGCAGCTGGACTAGCACAACTAGCGCAGTTCGTGGCGGTGAGCAGTTCTTC
TRBJ2-2 TRBD1 NA TRBV6-6 CASSGQAYTGELFF TGTGCCAGCAGTGGACAGGCCTACACCGGGGAGCTGTTTTTT
TRBJ1-1 NA once TRBV6-5 CASNNVMNTEAFF TGTGCCAGCAATAATGTAATGAACACTGAAGCTTTCTTT
TRBJ2-2 NA few TRBV9 CASSVGTDYGELFF TGTGCCAGCAGCGTAGGGACAGATTACGGGGAGCTGTTTTTT
TRBJ1-5 NA NA TRBV28 CASKGDPVQPQHF TGTGCCAGCAAGGGGGACCCCGTCCAGCCCCAGCATTTT
TRBJ1-5 NA NA TRBV19 CASNSFEDSNQPQHF TGTGCCAGTAATTCGTTTGAGGATAGCAATCAGCCCCAGCATTTT
TRBJ2-1 TRBD2 NA TRBV7-2 CASSFRTSGGYNEQFF TGTGCCAGCAGCTTCCGGACTAGCGGGGGGTACAATGAGCAGTTCTTC
TRBJ1-1 TRBD1 once TRBV24-1 CATSDAPGQSRDTEAFF TGTGCCACCAGTGATGCTCCGGGACAGTCAAGGGACACTGAAGCTTTCTTT
TRBJ1-5 NA NA TRBV5-1 CASSLRNSRINQPQHF TGCGCCAGCAGCTTGAGGAACAGTAGAATCAATCAGCCCCAGCATTTT
TRBJ2-6 NA NA TRBV4-1 CASSQDGSSGANVLTF TGCGCCAGCAGCCAAGACGGGTCCTCTGGGGCCAACGTCCTGACTTTC
TRBJ2-3 TRBD2 NA TRBV3-1/TRBV3-2 CASSRRGTSGRSDTQYF TGTGCCAGCAGCCGCCGGGGGACTAGCGGGAGATCAGATACGCAGTATTTT
TRBJ2-3 TRBD2 NA TRBV20-1 CSASKTSGGLTDTQYF TGCAGTGCTAGTAAAACTAGCGGGGGCCTCACAGATACGCAGTATTTT
TRBJ1-6 TRBD1 NA TRBV5-1 CASSLGGQNSPLHF TGCGCCAGCAGCTTGGGGGGACAGAATTCACCCCTCCACTTT
TRBJ2-1 TRBD1 NA TRBV6-6 CASSHHRTGYNEQFF TGTGCCAGCAGTCACCACAGGACAGGGTACAATGAGCAGTTCTTC
TRBJ2-7 TRBD1 NA TRBV7-2 CASSSGTGTYEQYF TGTGCCAGCAGCTCCGGGACAGGCACCTACGAGCAGTACTTC
TRBJ1-1 TRBD1 NA TRBV19 CASSTPTGSPVNTEAFF TGTGCCAGTAGTACCCCGACAGGGTCCCCGGTGAACACTGAAGCTTTCTTT
TRBJ1-2 NA NA TRBV18 CASSPLVLTADYGYTF TGTGCCAGCTCACCCCTGGTTCTCACAGCAGATTATGGCTACACCTTC
TRBJ2-1 NA NA TRBV9 CASNGGELAYNEQFF TGTGCCAGCAACGGTGGGGAACTAGCCTACAATGAGCAGTTCTTC
TRBJ2-7 NA once TRBV5-1 CASSPSGQIYEQYF TGCGCCAGCAGCCCGTCAGGACAGATTTACGAGCAGTACTTC
TRBJ1-1 TRBD1 few TRBV5-1 CASAGQGWWDTEAFF TGCGCCAGCGCGGGACAGGGGTGGTGGGACACTGAAGCTTTCTTT
TRBJ1-5 TRBD1 once TRBV7-6 CASSLGDRGNQPQHF TGTGCCAGCAGCTTAGGAGACAGGGGAAATCAGCCCCAGCATTTT
TRBJ1-2 TRBD1 NA TRBV6-5 CASRGQGRGYTF TGTGCCAGCAGGGGACAGGGCCGGGGCTACACCTTC
TRBJ2-2 NA NA TRBV10-3 CAISEADRRHPGELFF TGTGCCATCAGTGAGGCAGACAGAAGGCACCCCGGGGAGCTGTTTTTT